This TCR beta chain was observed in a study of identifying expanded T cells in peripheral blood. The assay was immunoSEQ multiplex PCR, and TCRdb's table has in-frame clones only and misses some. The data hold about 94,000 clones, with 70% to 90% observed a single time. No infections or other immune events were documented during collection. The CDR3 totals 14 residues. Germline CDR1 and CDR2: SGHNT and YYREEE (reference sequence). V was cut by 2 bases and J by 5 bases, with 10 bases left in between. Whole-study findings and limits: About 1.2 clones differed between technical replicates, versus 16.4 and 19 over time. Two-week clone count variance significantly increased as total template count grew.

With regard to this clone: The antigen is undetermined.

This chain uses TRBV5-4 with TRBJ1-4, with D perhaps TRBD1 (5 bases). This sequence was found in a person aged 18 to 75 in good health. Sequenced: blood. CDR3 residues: CASSLAGVNEKLFF. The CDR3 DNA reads TGTGCCAGCAGCTTAGCGGGGGTGAATGAAAAACTGTTTTTT.